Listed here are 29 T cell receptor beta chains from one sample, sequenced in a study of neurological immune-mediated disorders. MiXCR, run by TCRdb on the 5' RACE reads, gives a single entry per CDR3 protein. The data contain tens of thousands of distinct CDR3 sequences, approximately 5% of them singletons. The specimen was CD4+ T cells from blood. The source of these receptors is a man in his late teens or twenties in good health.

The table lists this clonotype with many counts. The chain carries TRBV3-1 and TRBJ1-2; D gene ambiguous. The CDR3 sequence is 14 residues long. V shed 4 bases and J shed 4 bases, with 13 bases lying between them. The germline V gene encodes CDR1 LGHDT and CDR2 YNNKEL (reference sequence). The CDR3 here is CASSLTSVPYGYTF. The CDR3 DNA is TGTGCCAGCAGCCTGACCTCAGTCCCCTATGGCTACACCTTC.

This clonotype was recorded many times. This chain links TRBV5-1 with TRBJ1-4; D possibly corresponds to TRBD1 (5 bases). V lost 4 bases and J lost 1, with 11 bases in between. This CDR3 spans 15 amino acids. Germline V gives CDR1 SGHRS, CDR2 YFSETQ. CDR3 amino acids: CASSPSGRTNEKLFF. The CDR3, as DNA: TGCGCCAGCAGCCCCTCAGGGCGAACTAATGAAAAACTGTTTTTT.

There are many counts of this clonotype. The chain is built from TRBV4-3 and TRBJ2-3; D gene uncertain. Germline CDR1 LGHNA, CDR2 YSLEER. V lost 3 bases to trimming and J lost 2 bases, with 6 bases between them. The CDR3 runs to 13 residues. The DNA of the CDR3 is TGCGCCAGCAGCCAGGCCAACACAGATACGCAGTATTTT. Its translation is CASSQANTDTQYF.

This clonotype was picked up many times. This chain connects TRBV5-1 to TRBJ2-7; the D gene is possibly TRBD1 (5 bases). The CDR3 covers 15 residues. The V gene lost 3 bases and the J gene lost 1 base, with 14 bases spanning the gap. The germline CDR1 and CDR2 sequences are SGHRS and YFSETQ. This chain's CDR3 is CASSSSGSGSYEQYF. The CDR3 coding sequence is TGCGCCAGCAGCTCATCAGGGTCCGGGTCCTACGAGCAGTACTTC.

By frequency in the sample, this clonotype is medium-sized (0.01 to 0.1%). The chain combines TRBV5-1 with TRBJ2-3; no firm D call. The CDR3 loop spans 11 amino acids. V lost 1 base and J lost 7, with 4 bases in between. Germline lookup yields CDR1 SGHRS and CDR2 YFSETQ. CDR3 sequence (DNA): TGCGCCAGCAGCTTGCAGCATACGCAGTATTTT. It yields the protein CASSLQHTQYF.

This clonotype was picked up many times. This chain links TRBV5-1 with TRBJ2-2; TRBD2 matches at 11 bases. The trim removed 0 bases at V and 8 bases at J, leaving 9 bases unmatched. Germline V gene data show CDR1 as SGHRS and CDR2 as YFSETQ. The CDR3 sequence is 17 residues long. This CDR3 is CASSLDPGLAVLGELFF. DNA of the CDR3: TGCGCCAGCAGCTTGGACCCGGGACTAGCGGTGCTAGGGGAGCTGTTTTTT.

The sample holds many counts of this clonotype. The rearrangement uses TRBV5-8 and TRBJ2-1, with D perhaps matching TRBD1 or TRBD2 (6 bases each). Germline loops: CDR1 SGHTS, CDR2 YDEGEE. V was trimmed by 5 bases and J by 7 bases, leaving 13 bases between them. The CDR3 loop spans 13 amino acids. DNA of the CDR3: TGTGCCAGCAGGTTAGGAGGGGGGAATGAGCAGTTCTTC. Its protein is CASRLGGGNEQFF.

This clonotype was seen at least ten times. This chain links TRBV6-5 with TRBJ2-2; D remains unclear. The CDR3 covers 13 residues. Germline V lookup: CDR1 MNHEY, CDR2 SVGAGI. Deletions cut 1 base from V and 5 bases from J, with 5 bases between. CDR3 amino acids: CASSYLKTGELFF. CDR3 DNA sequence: TGTGCCAGCAGTTACTTAAAAACCGGGGAGCTGTTTTTT.

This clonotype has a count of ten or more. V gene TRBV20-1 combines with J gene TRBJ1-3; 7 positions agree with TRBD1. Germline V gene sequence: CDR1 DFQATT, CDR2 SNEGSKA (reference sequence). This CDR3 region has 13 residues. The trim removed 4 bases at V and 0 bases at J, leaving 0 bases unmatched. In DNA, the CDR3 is TGCAGTGCTACAGGGGGCTCTGGAAACACCATATATTTT. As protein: CSATGGSGNTIYF.

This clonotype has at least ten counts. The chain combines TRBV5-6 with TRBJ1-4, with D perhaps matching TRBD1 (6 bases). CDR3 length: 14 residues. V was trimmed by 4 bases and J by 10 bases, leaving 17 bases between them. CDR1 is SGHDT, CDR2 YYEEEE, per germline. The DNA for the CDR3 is TGTGCCAGCAGCCCGGGACAAGAAATCGGAAAACTGTTTTTT. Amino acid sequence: CASSPGQEIGKLFF.

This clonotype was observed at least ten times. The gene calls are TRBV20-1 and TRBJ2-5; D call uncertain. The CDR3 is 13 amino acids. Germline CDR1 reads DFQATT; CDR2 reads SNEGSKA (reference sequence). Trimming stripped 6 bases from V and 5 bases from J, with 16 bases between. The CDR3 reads CSAPDSGSETQYF. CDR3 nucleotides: TGCAGTGCCCCAGACTCGGGCTCCGAGACCCAGTACTTC.

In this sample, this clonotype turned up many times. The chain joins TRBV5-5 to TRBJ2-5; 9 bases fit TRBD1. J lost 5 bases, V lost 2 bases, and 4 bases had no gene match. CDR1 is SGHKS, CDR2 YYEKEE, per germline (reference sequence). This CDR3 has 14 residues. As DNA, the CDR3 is TGTGCCAGCAGCTTTACGACAGGGGGGGAGACCCAGTACTTC. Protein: CASSFTTGGETQYF.

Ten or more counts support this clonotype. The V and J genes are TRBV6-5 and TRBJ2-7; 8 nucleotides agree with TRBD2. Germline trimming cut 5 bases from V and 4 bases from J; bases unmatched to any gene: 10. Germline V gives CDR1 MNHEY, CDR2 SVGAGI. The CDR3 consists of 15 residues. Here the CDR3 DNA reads TGTGCCAGCAGTGCCTCGAGCGGGGGAACATACGAGCAGTACTTC. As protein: CASSASSGGTYEQYF.

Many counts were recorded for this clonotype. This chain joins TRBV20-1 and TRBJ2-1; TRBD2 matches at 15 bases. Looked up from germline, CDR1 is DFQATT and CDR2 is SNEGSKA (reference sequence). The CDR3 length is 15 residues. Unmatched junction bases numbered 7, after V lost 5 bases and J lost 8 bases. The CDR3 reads CSALGLAGGFYEQFF. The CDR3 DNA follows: TGCAGTGCTCTCGGACTAGCGGGGGGGTTTTATGAGCAGTTCTTC.

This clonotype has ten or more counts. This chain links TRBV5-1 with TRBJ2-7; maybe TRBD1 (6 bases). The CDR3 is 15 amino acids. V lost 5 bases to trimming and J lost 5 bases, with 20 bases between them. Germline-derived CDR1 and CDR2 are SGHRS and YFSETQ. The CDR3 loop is CASRWWGLGGDEQYF. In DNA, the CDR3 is TGCGCCAGCAGATGGTGGGGGCTTGGAGGCGACGAGCAGTACTTC.

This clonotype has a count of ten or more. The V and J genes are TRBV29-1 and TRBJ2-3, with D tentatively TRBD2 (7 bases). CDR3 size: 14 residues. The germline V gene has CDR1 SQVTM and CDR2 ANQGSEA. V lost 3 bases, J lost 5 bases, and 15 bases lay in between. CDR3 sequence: CSVDAGAGIDTQYF. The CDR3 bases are TGCAGCGTTGACGCGGGGGCAGGGATAGATACGCAGTATTTT.

The CDR3 region has the DNA TGTGCCAGCAGCTTCCCCGGGACGGCGGAGTCGACTGAAGCTTTCTTT. Protein: CASSFPGTAESTEAFF. The rearrangement uses TRBV7-3 and TRBJ1-1, with D tentatively TRBD1 (5 bases). There are 16 residues in the CDR3. Germline V gene sequence: CDR1 SGHTA, CDR2 FQGTGA. Trimming stripped 3 bases from V and 5 bases from J, with 19 bases between.

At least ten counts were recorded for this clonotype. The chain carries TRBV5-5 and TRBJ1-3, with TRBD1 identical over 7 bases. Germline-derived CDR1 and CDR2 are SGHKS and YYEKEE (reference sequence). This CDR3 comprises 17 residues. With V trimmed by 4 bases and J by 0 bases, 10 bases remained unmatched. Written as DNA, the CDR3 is TGTGCCAGCAGCCTTGACGCAGGGGGGACCTCTGGAAACACCATATATTTT. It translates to CASSLDAGGTSGNTIYF.

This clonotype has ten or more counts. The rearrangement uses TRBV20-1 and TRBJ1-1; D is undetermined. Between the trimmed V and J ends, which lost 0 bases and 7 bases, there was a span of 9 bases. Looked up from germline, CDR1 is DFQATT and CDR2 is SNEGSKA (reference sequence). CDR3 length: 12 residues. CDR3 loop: CSAREGTLEAFF. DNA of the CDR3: TGCAGTGCTAGAGAGGGAACTCTTGAAGCTTTCTTT.

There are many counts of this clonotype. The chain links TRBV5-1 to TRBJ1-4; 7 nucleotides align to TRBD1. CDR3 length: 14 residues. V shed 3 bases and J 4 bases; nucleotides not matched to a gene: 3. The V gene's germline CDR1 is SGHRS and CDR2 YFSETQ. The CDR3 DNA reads TGCGCCAGCAGCTCACAGGGGAATAATGAAAAACTGTTTTTT. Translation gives CASSSQGNNEKLFF.

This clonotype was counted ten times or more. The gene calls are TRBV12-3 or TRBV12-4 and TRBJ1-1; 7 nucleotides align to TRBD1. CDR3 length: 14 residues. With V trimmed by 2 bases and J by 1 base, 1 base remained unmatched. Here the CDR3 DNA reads TGTGCCAGCAGTTTAAGACAGGGGAACACTGAAGCTTTCTTT. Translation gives CASSLRQGNTEAFF.

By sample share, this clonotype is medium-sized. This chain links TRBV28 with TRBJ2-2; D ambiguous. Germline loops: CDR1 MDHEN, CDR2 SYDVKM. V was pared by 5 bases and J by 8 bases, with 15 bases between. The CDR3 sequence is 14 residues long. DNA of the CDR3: TGTGCCAGCAGTGAGCCCCCTCTTCCGGGGGAGCTGTTTTTT. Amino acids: CASSEPPLPGELFF.

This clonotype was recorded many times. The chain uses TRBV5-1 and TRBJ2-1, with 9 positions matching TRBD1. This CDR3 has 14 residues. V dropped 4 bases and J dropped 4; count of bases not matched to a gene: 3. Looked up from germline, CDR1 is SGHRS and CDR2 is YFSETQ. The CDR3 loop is CASSRDRAYNEQFF. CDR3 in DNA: TGCGCCAGCAGCCGGGACAGGGCTTACAATGAGCAGTTCTTC. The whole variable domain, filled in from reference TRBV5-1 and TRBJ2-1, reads KAGVTQTPRYLIKTRGQQVTLSCSPISGHRSVSWYQQTPGQGLQFLFEYFSETQRNKGNFPGRFSGRQFSNSRSEMNVSTLELGDSALYLCASSRDRAYNEQFFGPGTRLTVL.

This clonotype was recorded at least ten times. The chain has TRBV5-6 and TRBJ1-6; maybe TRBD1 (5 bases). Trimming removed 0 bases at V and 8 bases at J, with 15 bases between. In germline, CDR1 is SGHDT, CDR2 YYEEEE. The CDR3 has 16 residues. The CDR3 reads CASSLAGPRPDSPLHF. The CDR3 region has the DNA TGTGCCAGCAGCTTGGCGGGGCCCAGACCTGATTCACCCCTCCACTTT.

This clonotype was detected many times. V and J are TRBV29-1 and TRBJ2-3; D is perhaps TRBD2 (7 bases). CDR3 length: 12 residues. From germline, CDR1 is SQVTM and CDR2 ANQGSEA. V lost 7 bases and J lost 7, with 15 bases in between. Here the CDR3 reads CSERGAGYTQYF. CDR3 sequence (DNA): TGCAGCGAACGGGGGGCTGGGTATACGCAGTATTTT.

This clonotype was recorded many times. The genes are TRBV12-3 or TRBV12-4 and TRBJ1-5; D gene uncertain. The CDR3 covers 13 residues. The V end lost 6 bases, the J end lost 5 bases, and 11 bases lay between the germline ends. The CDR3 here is CASSPNSYQPQHF. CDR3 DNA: TGTGCCAGCAGCCCGAACTCGTATCAGCCCCAGCATTTT.

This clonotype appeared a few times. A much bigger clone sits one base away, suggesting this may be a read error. Here the CDR3 DNA reads TGCGCCAGCAGCTTGGATGGAAACACCATATATTTT. Protein: CASSLDGNTIYF. The chain links TRBV5-1 to TRBJ1-3, with D hard to call. V was shortened by 0 bases and J by 3 bases, with 1 base between the two germline ends. The germline V gene has CDR1 SGHRS and CDR2 YFSETQ. The CDR3 is 12 amino acids. The variable domain in full, completed from reference TRBV5-1 and TRBJ1-3, reads KAGVTQTPRYLIKTRGQQVTLSCSPISGHRSVSWYQQTPGQGLQFLFEYFSETQRNKGNFPGRFSGRQFSNSRSEMNVSTLELGDSALYLCASSLDGNTIYFGEGSWLTVV.

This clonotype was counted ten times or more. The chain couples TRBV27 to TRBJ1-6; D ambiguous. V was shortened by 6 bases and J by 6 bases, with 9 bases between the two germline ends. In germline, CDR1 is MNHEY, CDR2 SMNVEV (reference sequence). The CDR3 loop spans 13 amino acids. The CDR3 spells CASRGLGNSPLHF. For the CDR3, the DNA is TGTGCCAGCAGGGGCCTTGGTAATTCACCCCTCCACTTT.

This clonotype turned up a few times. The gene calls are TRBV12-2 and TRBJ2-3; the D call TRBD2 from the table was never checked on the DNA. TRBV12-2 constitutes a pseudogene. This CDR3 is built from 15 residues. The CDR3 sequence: CASRFVGRDIDTQYF. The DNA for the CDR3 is TGTGCAAGTCGCTTCGTCGGCAGGGATATAGATACGCAGTATTTT.